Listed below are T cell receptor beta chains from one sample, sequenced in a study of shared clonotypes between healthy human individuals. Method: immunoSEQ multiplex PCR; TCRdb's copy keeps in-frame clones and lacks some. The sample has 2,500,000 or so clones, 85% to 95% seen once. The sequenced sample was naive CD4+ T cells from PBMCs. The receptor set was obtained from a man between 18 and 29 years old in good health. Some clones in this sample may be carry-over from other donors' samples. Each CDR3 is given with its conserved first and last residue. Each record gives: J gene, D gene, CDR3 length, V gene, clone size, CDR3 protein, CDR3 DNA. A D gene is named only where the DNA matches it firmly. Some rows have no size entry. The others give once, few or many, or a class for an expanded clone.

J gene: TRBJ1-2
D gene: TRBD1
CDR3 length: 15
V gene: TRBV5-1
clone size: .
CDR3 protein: CASSLADRGTYGYTF
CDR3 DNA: TGCGCCAGCAGCTTGGCGGACAGGGGCACCTATGGCTACACCTTC

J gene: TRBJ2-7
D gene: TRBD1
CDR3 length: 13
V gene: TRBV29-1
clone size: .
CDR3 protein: CSGLTGSSYEQYF
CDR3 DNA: TGCAGCGGGTTGACAGGGTCGTCCTACGAGCAGTACTTC

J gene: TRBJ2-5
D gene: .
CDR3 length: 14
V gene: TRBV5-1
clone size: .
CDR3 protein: CASSETVQKETQYF
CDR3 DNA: TGCGCCAGCAGCGAAACCGTACAAAAAGAGACCCAGTACTTC

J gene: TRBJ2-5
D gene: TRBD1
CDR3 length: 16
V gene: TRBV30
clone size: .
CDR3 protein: CAWSRSPGQGLKEQYF
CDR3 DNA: TGTGCCTGGAGTCGATCCCCTGGACAGGGCTTGAAAGAGCAGTACTTC

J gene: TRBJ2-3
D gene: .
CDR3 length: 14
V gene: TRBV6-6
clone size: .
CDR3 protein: CASSYGGQPDTQYF
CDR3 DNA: TGTGCCAGCAGTTACGGCGGACAGCCAGATACGCAGTATTTT

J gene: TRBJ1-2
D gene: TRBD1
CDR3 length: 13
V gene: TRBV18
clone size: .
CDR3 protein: CASSRDSSYGYTF
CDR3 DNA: TGTGCCAGCTCACGGGACAGTTCCTATGGCTACACCTTC

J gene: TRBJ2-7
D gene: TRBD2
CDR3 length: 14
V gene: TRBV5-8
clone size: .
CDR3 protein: CASSTWRGSYEQYF
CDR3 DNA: TGTGCCAGCAGCACCTGGCGGGGGTCCTACGAGCAGTACTTC

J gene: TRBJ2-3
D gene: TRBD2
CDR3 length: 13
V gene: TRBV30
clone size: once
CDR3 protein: CAWSFGGRYTQYF
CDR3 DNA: TGTGCCTGGAGTTTTGGCGGGAGGTATACGCAGTATTTT

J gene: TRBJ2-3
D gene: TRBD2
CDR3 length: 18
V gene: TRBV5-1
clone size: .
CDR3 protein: CASSFGGSGMVGTDTQYF
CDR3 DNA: TGCGCCAGCAGCTTCGGCGGGAGTGGGATGGTTGGCACAGATACGCAGTATTTT

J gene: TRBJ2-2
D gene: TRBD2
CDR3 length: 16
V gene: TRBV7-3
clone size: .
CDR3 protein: CASSWTSGTNTGELFF
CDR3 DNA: TGTGCCAGCAGTTGGACTAGCGGGACCAACACCGGGGAGCTGTTTTTT

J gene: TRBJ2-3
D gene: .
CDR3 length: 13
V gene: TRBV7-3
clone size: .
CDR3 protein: CASSSSSTDTQYF
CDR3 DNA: TGTGCCAGCAGCTCCTCTAGCACAGATACGCAGTATTTT

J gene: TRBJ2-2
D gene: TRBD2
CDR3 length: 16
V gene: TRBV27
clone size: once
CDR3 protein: CASSRLAGVSGGELFF
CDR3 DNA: TGTGCCAGCAGTAGACTAGCGGGAGTTAGCGGCGGGGAGCTGTTTTTT

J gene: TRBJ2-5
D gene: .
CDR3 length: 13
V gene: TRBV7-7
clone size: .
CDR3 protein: CASSQGGQETQYF
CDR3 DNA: TGTGCCAGCAGCCAAGGAGGGCAAGAGACCCAGTACTTC

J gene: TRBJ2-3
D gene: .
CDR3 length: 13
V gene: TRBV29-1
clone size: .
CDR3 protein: CSVVPGSADTQYF
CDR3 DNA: TGCAGCGTTGTCCCCGGGAGTGCAGATACGCAGTATTTT

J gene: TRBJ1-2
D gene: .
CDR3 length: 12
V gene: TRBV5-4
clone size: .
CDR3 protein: CASSTGTDGYTF
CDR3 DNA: TGTGCCAGCAGCACGGGGACGGATGGCTACACCTTC

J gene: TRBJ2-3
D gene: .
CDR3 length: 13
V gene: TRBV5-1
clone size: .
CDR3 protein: CASSSGRADTQYF
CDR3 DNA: TGCGCCAGCAGCTCTGGCCGCGCAGATACGCAGTATTTT

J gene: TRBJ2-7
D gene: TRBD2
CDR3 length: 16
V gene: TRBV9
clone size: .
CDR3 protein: CASSAPSGTSTSEQYF
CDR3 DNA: TGTGCCAGCAGCGCACCTAGCGGGACTAGTACCTCCGAGCAGTACTTC

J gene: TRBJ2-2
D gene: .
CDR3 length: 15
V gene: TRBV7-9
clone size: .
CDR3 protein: CASSLSSPGPGELFF
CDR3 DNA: TGTGCCAGCAGCTTATCTAGCCCGGGGCCCGGGGAGCTGTTTTTT

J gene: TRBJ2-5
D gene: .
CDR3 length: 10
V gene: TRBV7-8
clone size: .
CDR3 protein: CASSRETQYF
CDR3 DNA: TGTGCCAGCTCCAGGGAGACCCAGTACTTC

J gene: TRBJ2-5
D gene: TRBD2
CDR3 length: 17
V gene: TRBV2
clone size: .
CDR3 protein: CASTLTPGLKYQETQYF
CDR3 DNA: TGTGCCAGCACCTTAACCCCGGGACTAAAATATCAAGAGACCCAGTACTTC

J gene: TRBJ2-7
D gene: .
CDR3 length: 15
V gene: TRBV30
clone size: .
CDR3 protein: CAWSLGTGGDDEQYF
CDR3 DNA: TGTGCCTGGAGTTTGGGGACCGGGGGTGATGACGAGCAGTACTTC

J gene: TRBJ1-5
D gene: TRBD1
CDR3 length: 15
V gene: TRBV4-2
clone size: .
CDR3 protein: CASSQRDRDGQPQHF
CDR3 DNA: TGTGCCAGCAGCCAACGGGACAGGGATGGTCAGCCCCAGCATTTT

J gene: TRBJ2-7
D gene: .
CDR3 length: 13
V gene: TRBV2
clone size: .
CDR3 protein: CASIERRENKRYF
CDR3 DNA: TGTGCCAGCATTGAAAGACGTGAGAATAAGAGGTACTTC

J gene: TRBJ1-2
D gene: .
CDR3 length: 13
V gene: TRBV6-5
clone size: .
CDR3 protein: CASSPTAAYGYTF
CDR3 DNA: TGTGCCAGCAGTCCGACTGCGGCCTATGGCTACACCTTC

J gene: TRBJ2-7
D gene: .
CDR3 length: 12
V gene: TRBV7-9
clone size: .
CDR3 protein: CASSYSGWEQYF
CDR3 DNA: TGTGCCAGCAGCTATAGTGGTTGGGAGCAGTACTTC

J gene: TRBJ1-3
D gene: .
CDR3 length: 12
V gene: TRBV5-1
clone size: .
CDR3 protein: CASSPGLDTIYF
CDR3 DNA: TGCGCCAGCAGCCCTGGCCTGGACACCATATATTTT